The entry below describes one TCR beta chain. The antigen is unknown. TCRdb ran MiXCR on the reads and lists one entry per CDR3 protein. The sample lists roughly 700,000 distinct CDR3 sequences, roughly a third occurring once. This specimen comes from a study of T cell repertoires in cytomegalovirus infection. Study at large: The study used recently identified HLA-C-restricted and well-studied HLA-B-restricted CMV epitopes.

The trim removed 6 bases at V and 0 bases at J, leaving 6 bases unmatched. The CDR3 covers 15 residues. V gene TRBV12-3 or TRBV12-4 combines with J gene TRBJ2-3; 7 nucleotides match TRBD2. This clonotype was obtained from a human donor in good health (CMV status not recorded). Some clones in this sample may be carry-over from other donors' samples. The input for sequencing was cultured PBMCs, taken from culture after CMV antigen stimulation. In DNA, the CDR3 is TGTGCCAGCAGCACGCCTAGCGGTAGCACAGATACGCAGTATTTT. Its protein product is CASSTPSGSTDTQYF.